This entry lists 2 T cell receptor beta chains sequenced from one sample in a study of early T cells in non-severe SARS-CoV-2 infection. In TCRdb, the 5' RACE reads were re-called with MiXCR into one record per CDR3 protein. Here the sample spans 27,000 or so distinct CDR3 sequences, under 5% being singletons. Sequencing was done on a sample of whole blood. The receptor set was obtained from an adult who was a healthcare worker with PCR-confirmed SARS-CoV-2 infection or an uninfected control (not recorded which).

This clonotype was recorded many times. The CDR3, as DNA: TGCAGTGCTAGTTTGGGACGGGGCCCGACCCTCCACTTT. Protein: CSASLGRGPTLHF. This chain joins TRBV20-1 and TRBJ1-6; perhaps TRBD1 as D (5 bases). Germline CDR1 reads DFQATT; CDR2 reads SNEGSKA (reference sequence). This CDR3 has 13 residues. V lost 3 bases and J lost 14, with 17 bases in between.

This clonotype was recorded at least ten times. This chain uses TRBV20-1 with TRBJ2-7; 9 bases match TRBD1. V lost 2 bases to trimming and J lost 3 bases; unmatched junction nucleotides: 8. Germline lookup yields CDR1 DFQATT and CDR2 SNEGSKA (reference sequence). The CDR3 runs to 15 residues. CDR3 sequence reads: CSARKPRDRDYEQYF. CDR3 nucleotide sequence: TGCAGTGCTAGAAAACCGCGGGACAGGGACTACGAGCAGTACTTC.